This TCR beta chain was obtained from a study of lymphopenia after photon versus proton radiotherapy. TCRdb's copy holds only in-frame clones and misses some; the assay was immunoSEQ multiplex PCR. The table has more than 35,000 clones, about 85% seen once; the top ten hold around 2.9%. The CDR3 is made up of 14 amino acids. The germline CDR1 and CDR2 sequences are SGDLS and YYNGEE. V was pared by 4 bases and J by 1 base, with 8 bases between. Broader study findings: After the lymphocyte nadir, photon-treated repertoires showed oligoclonal expansion, especially of CD8+ Temra cells. Proton therapy kept repertoires fairly stable, unlike photons, which gained effector/memory cells. A bigger post-nadir fall in TCR diversity correlated inversely with survival time in deceased patients.

Remarks on this clone: The antigen remains undetermined.

The chain recombines TRBV9 with TRBJ2-2; the D is unclear. The receptor was isolated from a man between 45 and 60 years old with gastric cancer. The specimen was peripheral blood, collected from a patient treated with photon-based radiotherapy. The CDR3 is CASSPQRNTGELFF. The CDR3 DNA reads TGTGCCAGCAGCCCTCAGAGGAACACCGGGGAGCTGTTTTTT.